This T cell receptor (beta chain) originates from a study of cytomegalovirus exposure and HLA in healthy donors. After removal of 1 base from V and 2 bases from J, the junction contained 9 bases not matched to a gene. Germline assignment: CDR1 LGHNA and CDR2 YSLEER. The CDR3 loop spans 19 amino acids. Participants comprised healthy donors of bone marrow. A few counts support this clone. It was with 60 Vbeta and 13 Jbeta primers that the PCR ran. The table came from immunoSEQ multiplex PCR; TCRdb's copy has only in-frame clones and leaves some out. The sample consists of about 130,000 clones, 81% of them appearing once.

The V gene is TRBV4-3, the J gene TRBJ2-6; the match to TRBD1 covers 9 bases. Sequenced material: PBMCs. This clonotype originated in a man aged 18-30 years in good health and CMV-seronegative. The DNA of the CDR3 is TGCGCCAGCAGCCAAGCAATTCCCGGGACAGGGACTGGGGCCAACGTCCTGACTTTC. Translated, it gives CASSQAIPGTGTGANVLTF.